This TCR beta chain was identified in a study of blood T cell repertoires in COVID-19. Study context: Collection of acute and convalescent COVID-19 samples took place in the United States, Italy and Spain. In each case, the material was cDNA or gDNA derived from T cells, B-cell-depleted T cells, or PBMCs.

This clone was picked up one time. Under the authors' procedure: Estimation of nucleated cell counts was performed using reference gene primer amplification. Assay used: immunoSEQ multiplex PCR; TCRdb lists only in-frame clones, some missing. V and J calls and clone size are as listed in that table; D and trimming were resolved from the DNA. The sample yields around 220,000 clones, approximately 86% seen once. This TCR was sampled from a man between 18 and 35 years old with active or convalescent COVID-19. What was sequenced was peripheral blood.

The CDR3 DNA sequence: TGTGCCAGCAGCTTAGATCTGTACGAGCAGTACTTC. It specifies CASSLDLYEQYF. The chain links TRBV11-3 to TRBJ2-7; D gene uncertain. V lost 0 bases, J lost 4 bases, and 4 bases lay in between. In germline, CDR1 is SGHNT, CDR2 YENEEA. There are 12 residues in the CDR3.